Sequencing of this T cell receptor (beta chain) was carried out in a study of human T cells and chemical hapten exposure. In this sample, this clonotype turned up a few times. TCRdb re-called the RACE reads with MiXCR, one entry per CDR3 protein. The sample consists of 210,000 or so distinct CDR3 sequences, around 25% of them appearing once. Indicated time point: patch test 3, about 24 weeks after DPC sensitization. Specified treatment: therapeutic diphenylcyclopropenone sensitization with weekly scalp DPC. Unfractionated whole blood was the source of the extracted total RNA. Germline V gene lookup returns CDR1 MDHEN and CDR2 SYDVKM. V gave up 1 base and J gave up 2 bases; unmatched junction bases: 4. The CDR3 sequence is 15 residues long.

The chain is built from TRBV28 and TRBJ2-5; 7 bases match TRBD2. This clonotype was sampled from a woman aged 40 to 50 with alopecia areata. Some clones in this sample may be carry-over from other donors' samples. Material: whole blood, obtained in connection with sensitization to the hapten diphenylcyclopropenone (DPC). CDR3 in amino acids: CASSLYSSGQETQYF. The CDR3 DNA reads as TGTGCCAGCAGTTTATACTCTAGCGGACAAGAGACCCAGTACTTC.